This entry concerns a single TCR beta chain. Its specific antigen is unknown. At one boundary the junction diverges from the germline segment, which might be a read error. The data originate from a study of graft-versus-host responses after intestinal transplantation (dated by TCRdb to about 2021). Context from the whole study: The transplants that recipients received were multivisceral, liver-intestinal, or isolated intestinal. A peak of at least 4% donor T cells among recipient peripheral blood mononuclear cells was the definition used for donor T cell macrochimerism. Samples from a few later patients were sequenced in-house on an Illumina MiSeq with MiXCR processing rather than by the commercial service. Every recipient was given anti-thymocyte globulin induction, then maintenance tacrolimus and steroids for about 3 years. Alloreactive clones were identified by sequencing pre-transplant mixed lymphocyte reaction products and comparing these products with unstimulated pre-transplant donor and recipient T cells. After intestinal transplantation, graft-versus-host and host-versus-graft alloreactive T cell clones were followed in the graft, circulation and bone marrow using bulk TCR-beta CDR3 sequencing. Of the 20 to 30 intestinal transplant recipients enrolled in the cohort, one of whom was a retransplant, a few patients without pretransplant specimens were excluded.

The germline V gene (reference sequence) yields LNHDA for CDR1 and SQIVND for CDR2. Counted from cysteine to phenylalanine, this CDR3 has 17 amino acids. Left in the record is the CDR3 DNA by itself, 51 bases read in frame from the first base. Blood samples were collected up to 4 times in the first month after transplant and then at least monthly when available. Overall study outcomes, separate from this receptor: High GvH to HvG T cell clonal ratios were observed in the allografts of patients with donor T cell macrochimerism. Early after transplant, declines in HvG clones were associated with peak levels of circulating GvH clones. Conclusions were limited by the relatively low number and heterogeneity of intestinal transplant patients. GvH clones turned up in recipient bone marrow, with some appearing earlier in ileal mucosa or blood, a pattern consistent with an intestinal mucosal origin.

Library construction relied on the immunoSEQ multiplex PCR assay. Adaptive Biotechnologies carried out high-throughput TCR-beta CDR3 sequencing of genomic DNA for most patients. Processing in the source paper ran as follows. TCR sequencing data for roughly 17 patients were retrieved from Adaptive's ImmunoSEQ software; three other patients were processed with MiXCR and VDJtools. CDR3 nucleotide sequences shared between donor and recipient were removed because the origin of such sequences could not be assigned. To count as alloreactive, a clone needed at least 2-fold expansion over unstimulated cells and a minimum CFSE-low frequency of 0.002% (template counts) or 0.001% (read counts). Mappable clones were those detected in sequenced pre-transplant spleen, lymph node, or MLR CFSE-low populations of the donor or recipient. Cumulative frequency of alloreactive clones was calculated as a percentage of all sequences weighted by copy number. TCRdb holds this immuneACCESS table with in-frame rearrangements only. Some clones are missing; in checked studies, unresolved V genes explain under half, and the rest has no known cause. The D gene and trimming were derived from the DNA, and the V and J assignments and clone size from that table. For this sample the table gives roughly 40,000 clones, of which roughly nine tenths were detected only once. The ten most abundant clones make up nearly 4.5% of the sample.

Sequenced material: PBMCs, taken 524 days after transplant. The source is a human patient who received an intestinal transplant, so some T cells may come from the graft donor. Recombination connected TRBV19 to TRBJ1-5; a tentative D match to TRBD1 spans 5 bases. The CDR3 protein: CASRIVGTSNSNQPQHF. The nucleotide sequence is TGTGCCAGTAGGATAGTTGGGACCTCGAATAGCAATCAGCCCCAGCATTTT.